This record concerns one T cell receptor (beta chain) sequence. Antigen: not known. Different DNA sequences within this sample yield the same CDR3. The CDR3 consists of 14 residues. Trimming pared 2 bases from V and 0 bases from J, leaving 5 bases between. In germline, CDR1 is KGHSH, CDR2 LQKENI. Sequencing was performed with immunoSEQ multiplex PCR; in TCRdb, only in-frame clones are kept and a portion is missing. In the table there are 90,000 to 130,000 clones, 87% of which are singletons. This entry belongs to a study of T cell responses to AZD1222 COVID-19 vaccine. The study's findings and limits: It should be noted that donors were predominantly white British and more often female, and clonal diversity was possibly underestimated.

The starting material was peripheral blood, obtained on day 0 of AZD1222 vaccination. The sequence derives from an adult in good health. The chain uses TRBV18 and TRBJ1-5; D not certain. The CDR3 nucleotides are TGTGCCAGCTCACCAGGAAATAGCAATCAGCCCCAGCATTTT. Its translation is CASSPGNSNQPQHF.